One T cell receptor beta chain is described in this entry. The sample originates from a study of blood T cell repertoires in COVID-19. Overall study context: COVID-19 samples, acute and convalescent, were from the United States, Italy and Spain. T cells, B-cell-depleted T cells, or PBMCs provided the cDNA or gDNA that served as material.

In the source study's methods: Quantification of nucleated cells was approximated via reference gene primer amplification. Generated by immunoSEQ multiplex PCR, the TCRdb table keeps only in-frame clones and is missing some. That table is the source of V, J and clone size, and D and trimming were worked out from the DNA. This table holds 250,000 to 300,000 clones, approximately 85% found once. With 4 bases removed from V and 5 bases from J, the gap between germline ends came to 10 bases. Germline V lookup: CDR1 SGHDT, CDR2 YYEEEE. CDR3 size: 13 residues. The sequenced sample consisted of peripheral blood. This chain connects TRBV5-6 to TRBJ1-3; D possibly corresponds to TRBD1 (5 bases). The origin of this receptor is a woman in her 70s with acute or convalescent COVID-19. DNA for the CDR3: TGTGCCAGCAGCCTAAGGGGAAGAAACACCATATATTTT. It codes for CASSLRGRNTIYF. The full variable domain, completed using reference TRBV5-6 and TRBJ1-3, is DAGVTQSPTHLIKTRGQQVTLRCSPKSGHDTVSWYQQALGQGPQFIFQYYEEEERQRGNFPDRFSGHQFPNYSSELNVNALLLGDSALYLCASSLRGRNTIYFGEGSWLTVV.